A single count supports the clone carrying this TCR beta chain. In germline, CDR1 is SEHNR, CDR2 FQNEAQ (reference sequence). There are 13 residues in the CDR3. The germline V and J ends were trimmed by 5 bases and 4 bases, with 11 bases remaining between them. Generated by immunoSEQ multiplex PCR, the TCRdb table keeps only in-frame clones and is missing some. The repertoire includes approximately 300,000 clones, 90% of them detected once, and around 2.5% sits in the top ten. The sample originates from a study of blood T cell repertoires in COVID-19. Participants' own reports of clinical history determined their cohort assignment.

Sequenced material: PBMCs or T cells enriched from blood (not recorded which). This receptor was obtained from a man aged 60 to 75 who had recovered from COVID-19. This chain connects TRBV7-9 to TRBJ1-2, with D possibly TRBD1 on 5 matching bases. In DNA form, the CDR3 reads TGTGCCAGCAGCCAAGACAGCATCTATGGCTACACCTTC. The encoded protein is CASSQDSIYGYTF.